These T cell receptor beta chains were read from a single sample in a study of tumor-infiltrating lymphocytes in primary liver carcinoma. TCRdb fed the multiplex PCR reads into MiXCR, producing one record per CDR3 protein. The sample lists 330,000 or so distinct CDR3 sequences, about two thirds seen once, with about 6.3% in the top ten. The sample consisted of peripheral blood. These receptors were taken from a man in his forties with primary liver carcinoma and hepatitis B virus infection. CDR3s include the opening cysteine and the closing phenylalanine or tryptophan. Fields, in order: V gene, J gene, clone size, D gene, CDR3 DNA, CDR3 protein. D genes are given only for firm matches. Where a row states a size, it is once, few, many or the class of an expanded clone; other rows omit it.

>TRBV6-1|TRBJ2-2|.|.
TGTGCCAGCAGTGAATGGGTTTTGGGTAACACCGGGGAGCTGTTTTTT
CASSEWVLGNTGELFF
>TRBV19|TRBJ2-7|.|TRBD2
TGTGCCAGTAGTTCGGGGACTAGCTCGCACGAGCAGTACTTC
CASSSGTSSHEQYF
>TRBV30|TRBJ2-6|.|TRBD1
TGTGCCTGGAGTGCAGGACAGGCAAGCTCTGGGGCCAACGTCCTGACTTTC
CAWSAGQASSGANVLTF
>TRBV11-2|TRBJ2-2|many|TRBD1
TGTGCCAGCAGGTCTACCGGGACAGGGAACACCGGGGAGCTGTTTTTT
CASRSTGTGNTGELFF
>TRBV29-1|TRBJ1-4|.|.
TGCAGCGTTGAGGCCATCATCGGGGAAAAACTGTTTTTT
CSVEAIIGEKLFF
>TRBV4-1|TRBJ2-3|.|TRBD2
TGCGCCAGCAGCCTACAAGAAGCACTAGCGGAAGGATCTAGCACAGATACGCAGTATTTT
CASSLQEALAEGSSTDTQYF
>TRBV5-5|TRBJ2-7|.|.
TGTGCCAGCAGCTTCGACCCCAGCCCCTACGAGCAGTACTTC
CASSFDPSPYEQYF
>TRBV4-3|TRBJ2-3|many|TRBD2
TGCGCCAGCAGCCAACAACTAGCGGGAGGCACAGATACGCAGTATTTT
CASSQQLAGGTDTQYF
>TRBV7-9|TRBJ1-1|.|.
TGTGCCAGCAGCTTCCCACCGAACACTGAAGCTTTCTTT
CASSFPPNTEAFF
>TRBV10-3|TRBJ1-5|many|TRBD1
TGTGCCATCAGTGAGTCAGACAGGGGCCTAACTCATTTT
CAISESDRGLTHF
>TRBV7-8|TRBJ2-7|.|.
TGTGCCAGCAGCCCGGCGGCAGGGAGCGACGAGCAGTACTTC
CASSPAAGSDEQYF
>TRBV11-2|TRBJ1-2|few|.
TGTGCCAGCAGCTTAGACCCAGGGGTGGGCTATGGTTACACCTTC
CASSLDPGVGYGYTF
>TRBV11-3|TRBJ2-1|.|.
TGTGCCAGCAGCTTAGGCCAGTTTGGGTACAATGAGCAGTTGTTC
CASSLGQFGYNEQLF
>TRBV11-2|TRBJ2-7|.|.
TGTGCCAGCAGTTTAGTCGTGGCAGGGGCCTCCTACGAGCGGTACTTC
CASSLVVAGASYERYF
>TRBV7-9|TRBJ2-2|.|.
TGTGCCAGCAGCTTGACAAGGAACACCGGGGAGCTGTTTTTT
CASSLTRNTGELFF
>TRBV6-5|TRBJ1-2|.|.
TGTGTCAGCAGTTACTCTCCAGGCGTCAACTATGGCTACAGCTTC
CVSSYSPGVNYGYSF
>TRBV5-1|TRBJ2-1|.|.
TGCGCCAGCAGCTTAGAAGGGTTCAATGAGCAGTTCTTC
CASSLEGFNEQFF
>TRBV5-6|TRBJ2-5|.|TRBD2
TGTGCCAGCAGCTTCGGACTAGGGCAAGAGACCCAGTACTTC
CASSFGLGQETQYF
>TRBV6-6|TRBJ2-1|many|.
TGTGCCAGCAGCCCCGGGACCCTTTCCTACAATGAGCAGTTCTTC
CASSPGTLSYNEQFF
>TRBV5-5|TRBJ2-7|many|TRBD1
TGTGCCAGCAGCTTCAACAGGGGGCACTACGAGCAGTACTTC
CASSFNRGHYEQYF
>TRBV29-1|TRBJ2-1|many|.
TGCAGCGCCGACTCCTACTCCTACAATGAGCAGTTCTTC
CSADSYSYNEQFF
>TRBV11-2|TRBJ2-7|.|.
TGTGTCAGCAGTTACGATCACGCGCGACTAGTTGGCTACGAGCAGTACTTC
CVSSYDHARLVGYEQYF
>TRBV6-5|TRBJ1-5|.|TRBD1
TGTGCCAGCAGTTACTGGCCACCAGGACAGGATAGCAATCAGTCCCAGCATTTT
CASSYWPPGQDSNQSQHF
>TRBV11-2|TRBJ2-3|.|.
TGTGCCAGCAGCTTACTTCAAGGTACGCAATATTTT
CASSLLQGTQYF
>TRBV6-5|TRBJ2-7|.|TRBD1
TGTGCCAGCAGTAGCCGCGGGACAGGGGGCGCGTACGAGCAGTACTTC
CASSSRGTGGAYEQYF
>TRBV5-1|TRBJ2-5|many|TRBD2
TGCGCCAGCAGCACACTAGCGGGGGAAGAGACCCAGTACTTC
CASSTLAGEETQYF
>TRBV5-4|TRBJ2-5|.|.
TGTGCCAGTGGAACAGAAGAGAACCAGTACTTC
CASGTEENQYF
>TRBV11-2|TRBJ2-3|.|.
TGTACCAGCAGCATCTTATCGGCAACGGGACATAACACAGATACGCAGTATTTT
CTSSILSATGHNTDTQYF
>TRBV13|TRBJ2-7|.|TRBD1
TGTGCCAGCAGCTTTGTCGGGGACAGGGGCTACGAGCAGTACTTC
CASSFVGDRGYEQYF
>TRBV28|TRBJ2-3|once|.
TGTGCCAGCAAGCAGCAGGGCACAGATGCGCAGTATTTT
CASKQQGTDAQYF
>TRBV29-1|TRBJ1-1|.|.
TGCGGCGCCGCAAAAGGGGGGCTCGAAGCTTTCTTT
CGAAKGGLEAFF
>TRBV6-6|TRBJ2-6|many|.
TGTGCCAGCAGTGAGCAGGGGGCCAACGTCCTGACTTTC
CASSEQGANVLTF
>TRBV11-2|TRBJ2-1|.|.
TGTGCCAGCAGTTTAGATCAGGGCCGGGGTGAGCAGTCCTTC
CASSLDQGRGEQSF
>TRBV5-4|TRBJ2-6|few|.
TGTGCCAGCGGACTGAATCCAATGAAACCGGCCAACGTCCTGACTTTC
CASGLNPMKPANVLTF
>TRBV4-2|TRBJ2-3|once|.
TGTGCCAGCAGCCAACTAACAGGAACAGGCACAGATACGCAGTATTTT
CASSQLTGTGTDTQYF
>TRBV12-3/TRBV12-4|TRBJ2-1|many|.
TGTGCCAACCGCCCAGGGATAAATAACTATGAGCAGTTCTTC
CANRPGINNYEQFF
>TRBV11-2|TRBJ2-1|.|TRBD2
TGTGCCAGCAGCTTGGCGGCAGCACTAGCGGGGGCCTATAGTGAGCAGTTCTTC
CASSLAAALAGAYSEQFF
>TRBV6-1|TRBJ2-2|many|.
TGTGCCAGCAGTGCAAACCCGGGCGGGACGAACACCGGGGAGCTGTTTTTT
CASSANPGGTNTGELFF
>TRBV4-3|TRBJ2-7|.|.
TGCGCTAGCAGCCAAAGTGGAGTTAGCGGAGCCTACGAGCAGTACTTC
CASSQSGVSGAYEQYF
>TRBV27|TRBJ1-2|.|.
TGTACCGGCCCTCGGGGGGCGGAAGACTATGGCTACACCTTC
CTGPRGAEDYGYTF
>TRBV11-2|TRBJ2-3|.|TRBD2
TGTGCCCGCAGCTTGTCCCCGGGACTAGCGGGAGTGATAGATACGCAGTGTTTT
CARSLSPGLAGVIDTQCF
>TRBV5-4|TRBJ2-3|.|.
TGTGCCAGCAGCTTGGAGGCCTCCGGAGATACGCAGTATTTT
CASSLEASGDTQYF
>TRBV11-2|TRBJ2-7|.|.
TGTGCCAGCAGCTTAGGGCTCTCCTACAAGCGGTACTTC
CASSLGLSYKRYF
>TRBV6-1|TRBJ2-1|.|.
TGTGCCAGTAGAGAACAGGGTGGAGATGAGCAGTTCTTC
CASREQGGDEQFF
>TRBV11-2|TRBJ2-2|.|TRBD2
TGTGCCATCAGCTTCACCGGGACTAGCGGGACAACCGGGGAGCCGTTTTTT
CAISFTGTSGTTGEPFF
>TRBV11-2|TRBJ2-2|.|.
TGTGCCAGCGGCCCAGGGTGGGTCGCGCACAGAACGAACACCGAGGAGCTGTTTTTT
CASGPGWVAHRTNTEELFF
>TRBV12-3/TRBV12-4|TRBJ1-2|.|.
TGTGCCAGCAGTCCTAGTCCCGCCCGGGATTACACCTTC
CASSPSPARDYTF
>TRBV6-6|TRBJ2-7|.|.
TGTGCCAGCAGTTACGCCCGGACCTACGAGCAGTACTTC
CASSYARTYEQYF
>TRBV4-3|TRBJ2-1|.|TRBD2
TGCGCCAGCAACCAAGAAAACGGGAGGTCCCTCAATTTC
CASNQENGRSLNF
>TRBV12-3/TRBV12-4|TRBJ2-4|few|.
TGTGCCAGCAGATCCAGCTGGGGCAAAAACATTCAGTACTTC
CASRSSWGKNIQYF
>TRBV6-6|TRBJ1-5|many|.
TGTGCCAGCAAAGAGGGAGGCAATCAGCCCCAGCATTTT
CASKEGGNQPQHF
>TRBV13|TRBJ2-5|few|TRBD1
TGTGCCAGCAGCTCCGGGACAGGACAAGAGACCCAGTACTTC
CASSSGTGQETQYF
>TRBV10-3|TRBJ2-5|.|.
TGTGCCATCAGTAGGGCAGTCCAAGAGACCCAGTACTTC
CAISRAVQETQYF
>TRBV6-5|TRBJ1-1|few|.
TGTGCCAGCACTAGGGGCGGGAACACTGAAGCTTTCTTT
CASTRGGNTEAFF